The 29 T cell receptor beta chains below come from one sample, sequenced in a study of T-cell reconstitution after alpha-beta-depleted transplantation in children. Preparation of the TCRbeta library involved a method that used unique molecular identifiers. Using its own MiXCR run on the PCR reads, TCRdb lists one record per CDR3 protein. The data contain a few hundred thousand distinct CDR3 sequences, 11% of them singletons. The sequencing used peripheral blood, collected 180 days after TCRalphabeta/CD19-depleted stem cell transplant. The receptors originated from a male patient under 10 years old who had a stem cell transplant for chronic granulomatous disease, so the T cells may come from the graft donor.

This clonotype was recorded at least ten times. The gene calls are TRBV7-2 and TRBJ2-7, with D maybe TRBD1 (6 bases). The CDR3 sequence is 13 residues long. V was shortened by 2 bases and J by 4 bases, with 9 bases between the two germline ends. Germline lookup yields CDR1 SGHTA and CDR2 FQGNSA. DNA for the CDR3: TGTGCCAGCAGCTTAAGGGGGTTTTACGAGCAGTACTTC. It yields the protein CASSLRGFYEQYF.

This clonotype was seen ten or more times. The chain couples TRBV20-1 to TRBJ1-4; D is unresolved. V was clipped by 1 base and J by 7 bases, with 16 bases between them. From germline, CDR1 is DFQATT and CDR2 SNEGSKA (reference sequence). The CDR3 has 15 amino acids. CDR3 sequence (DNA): TGCAGTGCTAGAGGATCCGACCGGGTGGCTGAAAAACTGTTTTTT. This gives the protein CSARGSDRVAEKLFF.

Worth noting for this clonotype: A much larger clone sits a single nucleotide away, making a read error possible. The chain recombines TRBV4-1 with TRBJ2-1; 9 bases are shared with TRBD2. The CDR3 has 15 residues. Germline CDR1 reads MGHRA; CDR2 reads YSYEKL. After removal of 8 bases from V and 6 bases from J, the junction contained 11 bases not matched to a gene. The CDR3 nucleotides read TGCGCCAGCTCCTTAGCGGGGGAGCCCTTCAATGAGCAGTTCTTC. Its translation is CASSLAGEPFNEQFF.

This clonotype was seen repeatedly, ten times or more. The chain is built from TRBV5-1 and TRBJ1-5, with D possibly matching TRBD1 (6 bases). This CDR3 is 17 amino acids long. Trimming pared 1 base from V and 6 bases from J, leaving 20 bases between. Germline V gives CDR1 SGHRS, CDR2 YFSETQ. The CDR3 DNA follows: TGCGCCAGCAGCTTGATTATTGAGACAGGCATCGGTCAGCCCCAGCATTTT. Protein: CASSLIIETGIGQPQHF.

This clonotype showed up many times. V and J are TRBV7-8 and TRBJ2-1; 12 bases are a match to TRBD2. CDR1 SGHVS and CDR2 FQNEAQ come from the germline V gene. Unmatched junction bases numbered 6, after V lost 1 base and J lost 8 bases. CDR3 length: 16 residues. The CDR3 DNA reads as TGTGCCAGCAGCTTAGTGGCTAGCGGGAGGGCCGATGAGCAGTTCTTC. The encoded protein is CASSLVASGRADEQFF.

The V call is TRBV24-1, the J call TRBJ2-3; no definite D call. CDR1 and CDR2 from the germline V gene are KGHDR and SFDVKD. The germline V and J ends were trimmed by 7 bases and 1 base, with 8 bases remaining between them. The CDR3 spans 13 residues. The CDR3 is CATRESGTDTQYF. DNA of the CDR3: TGTGCCACCAGGGAGAGCGGCACAGATACGCAGTATTTT.

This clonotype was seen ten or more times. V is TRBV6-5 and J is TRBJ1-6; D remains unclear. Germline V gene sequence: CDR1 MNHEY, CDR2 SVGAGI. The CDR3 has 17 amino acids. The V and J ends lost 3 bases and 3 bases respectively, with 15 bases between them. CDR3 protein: CASSYGGQSLYNSPLHF. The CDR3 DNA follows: TGTGCCAGCAGTTATGGCGGGCAGTCCCTCTATAATTCACCCCTCCACTTT.

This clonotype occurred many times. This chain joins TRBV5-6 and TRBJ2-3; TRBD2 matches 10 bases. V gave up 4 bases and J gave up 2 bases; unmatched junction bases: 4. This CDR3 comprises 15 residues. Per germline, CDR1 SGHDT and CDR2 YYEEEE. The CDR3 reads CASSTLAGHTDTQYF. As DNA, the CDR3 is TGTGCCAGCAGCACACTAGCGGGGCACACAGATACGCAGTATTTT. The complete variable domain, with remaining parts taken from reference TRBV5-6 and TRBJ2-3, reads DAGVTQSPTHLIKTRGQQVTLRCSPKSGHDTVSWYQQALGQGPQFIFQYYEEEERQRGNFPDRFSGHQFPNYSSELNVNALLLGDSALYLCASSTLAGHTDTQYFGPGTRLTVL.

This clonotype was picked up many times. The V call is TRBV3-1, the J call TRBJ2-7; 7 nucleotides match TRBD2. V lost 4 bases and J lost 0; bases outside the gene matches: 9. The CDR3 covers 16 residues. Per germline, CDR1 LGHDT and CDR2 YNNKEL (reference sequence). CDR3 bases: TGTGCCAGCAGCCCTTATCAGCGGGGAAGCTCCTACGAGCAGTACTTC. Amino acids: CASSPYQRGSSYEQYF.

As DNA, the CDR3 is TGTGCCAGCAGTCGGGCAGGGACAGGGTCTCGACAGCCCCAGCATTTT. It specifies CASSRAGTGSRQPQHF. This chain uses TRBV6-1 with TRBJ1-5; TRBD1 matches 9 bases. Losses at the gene ends were 5 bases for V and 7 bases for J; bases not matched to a gene: 12. CDR1 is MNHNS, CDR2 SASEGT, per germline. The CDR3 contains 16 residues.

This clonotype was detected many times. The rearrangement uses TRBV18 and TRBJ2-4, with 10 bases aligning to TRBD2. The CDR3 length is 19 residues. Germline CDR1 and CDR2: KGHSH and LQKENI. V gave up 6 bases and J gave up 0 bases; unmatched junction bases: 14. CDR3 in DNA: TGTGCCAGCTCTCAAGCCCTAGCGGGGGCTTCTTTAGCCAAAAACATTCAGTACTTC. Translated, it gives CASSQALAGASLAKNIQYF.

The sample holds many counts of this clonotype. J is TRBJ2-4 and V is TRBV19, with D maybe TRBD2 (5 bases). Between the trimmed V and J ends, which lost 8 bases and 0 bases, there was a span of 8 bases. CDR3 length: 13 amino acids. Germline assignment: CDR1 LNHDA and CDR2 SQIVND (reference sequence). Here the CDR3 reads CASAAGAKNIQYF. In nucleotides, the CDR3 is TGTGCCAGTGCGGCGGGAGCCAAAAACATTCAGTACTTC.

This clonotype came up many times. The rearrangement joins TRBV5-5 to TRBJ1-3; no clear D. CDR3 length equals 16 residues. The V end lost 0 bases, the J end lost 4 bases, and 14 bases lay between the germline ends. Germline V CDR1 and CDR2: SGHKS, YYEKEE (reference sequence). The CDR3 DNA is TGTGCCAGCAGCTTGGCCCGTTTAACGGACGGAAACACCATATATTTT. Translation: CASSLARLTDGNTIYF.

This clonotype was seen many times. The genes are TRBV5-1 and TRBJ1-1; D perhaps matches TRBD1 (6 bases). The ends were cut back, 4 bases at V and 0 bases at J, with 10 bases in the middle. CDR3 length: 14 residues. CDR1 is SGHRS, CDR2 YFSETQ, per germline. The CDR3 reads CASSGDRMNTEAFF. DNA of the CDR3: TGCGCCAGCAGCGGAGACAGGATGAACACTGAAGCTTTCTTT.

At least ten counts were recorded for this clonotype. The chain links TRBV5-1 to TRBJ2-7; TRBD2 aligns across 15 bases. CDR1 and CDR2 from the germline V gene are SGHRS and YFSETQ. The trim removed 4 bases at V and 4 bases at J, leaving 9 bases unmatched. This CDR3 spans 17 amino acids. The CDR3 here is CASSPGLAGGPFYEQYF. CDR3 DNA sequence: TGCGCCAGCAGCCCTGGACTAGCGGGGGGGCCTTTTTACGAGCAGTACTTC.

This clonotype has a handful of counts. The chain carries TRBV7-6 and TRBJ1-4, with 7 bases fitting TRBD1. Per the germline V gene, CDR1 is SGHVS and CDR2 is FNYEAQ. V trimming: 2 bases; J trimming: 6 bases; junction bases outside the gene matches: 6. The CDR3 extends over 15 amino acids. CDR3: CASSLYPGGDEKLFF. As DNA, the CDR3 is TGTGCCAGCAGCTTATACCCAGGGGGAGATGAAAAACTGTTTTTT.

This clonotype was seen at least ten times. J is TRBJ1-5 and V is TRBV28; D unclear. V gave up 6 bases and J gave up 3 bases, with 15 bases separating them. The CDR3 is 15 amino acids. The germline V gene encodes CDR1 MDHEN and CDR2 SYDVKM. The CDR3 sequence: CASSPRRKYNQPQHF. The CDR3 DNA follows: TGTGCCAGCAGCCCCCGAAGGAAGTACAATCAGCCCCAGCATTTT.

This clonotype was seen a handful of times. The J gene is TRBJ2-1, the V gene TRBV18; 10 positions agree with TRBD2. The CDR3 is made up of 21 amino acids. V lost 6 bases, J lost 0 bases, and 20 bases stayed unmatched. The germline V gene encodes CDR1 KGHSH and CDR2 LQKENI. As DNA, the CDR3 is TGTGCCAGCTCGCCCCGGGACAAGGTCAAGCGGGGGGGCGGCTCCTACAATGAGCAGTTCTTC. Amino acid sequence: CASSPRDKVKRGGGSYNEQFF.

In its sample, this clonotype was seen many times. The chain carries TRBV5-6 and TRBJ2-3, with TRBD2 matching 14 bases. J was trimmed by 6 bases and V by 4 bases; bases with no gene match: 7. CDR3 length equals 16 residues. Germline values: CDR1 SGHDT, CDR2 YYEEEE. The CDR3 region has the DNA TGTGCCAGCAGCCTAGGGACTAGCGGGAGAGTGGATACGCAGTATTTT. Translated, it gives CASSLGTSGRVDTQYF. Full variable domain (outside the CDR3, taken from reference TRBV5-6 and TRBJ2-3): DAGVTQSPTHLIKTRGQQVTLRCSPKSGHDTVSWYQQALGQGPQFIFQYYEEEERQRGNFPDRFSGHQFPNYSSELNVNALLLGDSALYLCASSLGTSGRVDTQYFGPGTRLTVL.

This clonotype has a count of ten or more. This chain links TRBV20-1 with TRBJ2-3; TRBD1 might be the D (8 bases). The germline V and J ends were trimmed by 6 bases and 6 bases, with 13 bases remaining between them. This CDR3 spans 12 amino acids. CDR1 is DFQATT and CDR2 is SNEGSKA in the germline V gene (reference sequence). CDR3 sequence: CSARGTGDTQYF. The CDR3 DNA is TGCAGTGCGCGGGGGACAGGCGATACGCAGTATTTT.

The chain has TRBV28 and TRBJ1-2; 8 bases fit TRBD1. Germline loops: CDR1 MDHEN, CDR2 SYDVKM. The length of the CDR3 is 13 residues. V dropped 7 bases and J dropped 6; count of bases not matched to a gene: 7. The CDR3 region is CASILQGAHGYTF. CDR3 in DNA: TGTGCCAGCATTCTGCAGGGGGCGCATGGCTACACCTTC.

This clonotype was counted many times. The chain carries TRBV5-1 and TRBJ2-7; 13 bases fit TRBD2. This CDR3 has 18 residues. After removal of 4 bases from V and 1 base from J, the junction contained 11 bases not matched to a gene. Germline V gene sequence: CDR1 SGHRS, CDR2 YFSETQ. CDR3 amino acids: CASSPGLAGRGQSYEQYF. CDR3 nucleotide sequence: TGCGCCAGCAGCCCGGGACTAGCGGGACGGGGGCAGTCCTACGAGCAGTACTTC.

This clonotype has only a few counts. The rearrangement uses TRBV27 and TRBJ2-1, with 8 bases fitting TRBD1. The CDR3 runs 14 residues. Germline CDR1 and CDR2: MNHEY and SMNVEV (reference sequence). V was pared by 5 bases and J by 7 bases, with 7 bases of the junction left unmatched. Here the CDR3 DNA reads TGTGCCAGCAGTCGACAGGGGCCGACTAATGAGCAGTTCTTC. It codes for CASSRQGPTNEQFF.

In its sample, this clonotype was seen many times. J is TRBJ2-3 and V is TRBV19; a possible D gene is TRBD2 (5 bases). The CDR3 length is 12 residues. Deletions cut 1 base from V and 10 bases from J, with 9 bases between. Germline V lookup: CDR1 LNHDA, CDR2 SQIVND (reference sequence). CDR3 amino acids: CASSIAGSPQYF. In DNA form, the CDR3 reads TGTGCCAGTAGTATAGCGGGGAGTCCGCAGTATTTT.

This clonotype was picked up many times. The CDR3 DNA reads as TGTGCCAGCAGTTTTCTCCATACGCAGTATTTT. This encodes CASSFLHTQYF. The rearrangement joins TRBV12-3 or TRBV12-4 to TRBJ2-3; D gene ambiguous. The ends were cut back, 3 bases at V and 7 bases at J, with 5 bases in the middle. This CDR3 contains 11 residues.

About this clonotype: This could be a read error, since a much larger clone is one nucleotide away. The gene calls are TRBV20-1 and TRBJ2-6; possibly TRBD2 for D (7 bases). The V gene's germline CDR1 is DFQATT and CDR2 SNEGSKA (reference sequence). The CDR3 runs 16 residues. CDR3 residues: CSAGGGGKAGANILTF. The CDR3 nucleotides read TGCAGTGCTGGTGGGGGGGGCAAGGCTGGGGCCAACATCCTGACTTTC.

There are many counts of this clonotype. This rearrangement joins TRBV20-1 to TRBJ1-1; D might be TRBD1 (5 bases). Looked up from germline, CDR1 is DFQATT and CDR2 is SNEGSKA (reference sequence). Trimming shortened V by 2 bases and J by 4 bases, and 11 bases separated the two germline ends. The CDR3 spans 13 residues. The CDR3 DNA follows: TGCAGTGCTAGATCCGGGACGGCCACTGAAGCTTTCTTT. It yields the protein CSARSGTATEAFF.

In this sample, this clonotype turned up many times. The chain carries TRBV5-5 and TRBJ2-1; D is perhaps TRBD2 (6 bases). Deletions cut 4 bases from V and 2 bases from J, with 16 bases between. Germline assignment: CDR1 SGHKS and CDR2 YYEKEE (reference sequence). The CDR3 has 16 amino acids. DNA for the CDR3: TGTGCCAGCAGCAGTCTAGCGAGTGGGGCCTACAATGAGCAGTTCTTC. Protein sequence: CASSSLASGAYNEQFF.

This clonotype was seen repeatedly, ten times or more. The CDR3 DNA sequence: TGTGCCAGCTCACCTGGGACGCCTGATAGCAATCAGCCCCAGCATTTT. It specifies CASSPGTPDSNQPQHF. This chain uses TRBV18 with TRBJ1-5, with D tentatively TRBD1 (5 bases). Germline lookup yields CDR1 KGHSH and CDR2 LQKENI. V lost 3 bases to trimming and J lost 0 bases, with 12 bases between them. The CDR3 is 16 amino acids.